The clone carrying this T cell receptor (beta chain) came up a few times. This may be a read error, as it is one base from a much larger clone. The data stem from a study of read filtering for tumor transcriptome and immune sequencing. The CDR3 loop spans 12 amino acids. The germline gives CDR1 MNHEY, CDR2 SVGEGT. This library used roughly 400 ng RNA and molecular barcoded adaptors spanning alpha/delta and beta/gamma chains. TCRdb passed the reads through MiXCR, listing each CDR3 protein once. The table records around 140,000 distinct CDR3 sequences, under 15% of them present only once. This rearrangement joins TRBV6-2 or TRBV6-3 to TRBJ1-1, with TRBD1 as a possible D gene (6 bases). This sequence was found in a donor aged 40 or older with multiple myeloma. The sequenced sample consisted of a population of CD138-negative cells sorted from bone marrow. This CDR3 is CASRQVLTGAFF. CDR3 DNA sequence: TGTGCCAGCCGACAGGTTCTAACTGGAGCTTTCTTT.